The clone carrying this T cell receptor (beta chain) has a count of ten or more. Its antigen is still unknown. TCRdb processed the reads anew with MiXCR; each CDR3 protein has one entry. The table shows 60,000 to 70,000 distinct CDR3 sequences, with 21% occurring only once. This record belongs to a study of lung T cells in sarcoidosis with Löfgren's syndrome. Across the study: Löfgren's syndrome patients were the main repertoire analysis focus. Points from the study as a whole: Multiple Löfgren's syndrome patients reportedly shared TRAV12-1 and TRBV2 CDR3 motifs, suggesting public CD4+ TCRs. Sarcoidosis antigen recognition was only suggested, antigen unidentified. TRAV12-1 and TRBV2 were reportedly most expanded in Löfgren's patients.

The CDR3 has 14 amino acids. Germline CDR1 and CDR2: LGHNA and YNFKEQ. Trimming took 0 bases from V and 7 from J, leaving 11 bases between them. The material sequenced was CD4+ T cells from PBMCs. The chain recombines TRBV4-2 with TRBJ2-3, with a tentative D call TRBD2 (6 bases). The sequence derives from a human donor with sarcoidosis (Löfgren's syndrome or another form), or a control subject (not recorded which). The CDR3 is CASSQDLAGYTQYF. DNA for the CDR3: TGTGCCAGCAGCCAAGATCTGGCGGGATATACGCAGTATTTT.